The 18 T cell receptor beta chains listed next were all sequenced from one sample in a study of T cells in women clearing cervical HPV infection. Sequenced by immunoSEQ multiplex PCR; TCRdb stores in-frame clones only, minus some. The sample table sets out roughly 28,000 clones. Material: blood buffy coat. These receptors were taken from a woman between 18 and 70 years old with a cervical HPV16 infection that either progressed to CIN3+ or cleared (not recorded which).

Worth noting for this clone: The CDR3 end lies 3 residues beyond the end of the read and is filled in from the germline J gene. The chain has TRBV29-1 and TRBJ1-2; D gene unclear. CDR1 and CDR2 (germline): SQVTM, ANQGSEA. V dropped 4 bases and J dropped 6 bases, with 6 bases sitting between them. CDR3 length equals 10 residues. CDR3 region: CSVGGDGYTF. The CDR3 bases that were read are TGCAGCGTTGGCGGGGATGGC.

To note about this clone: The read ends 3 residues early relative to the CDR3; the germline J gene fills the gap. V and J are TRBV2 and TRBJ1-1, with 11 bases identical to TRBD1. Germline V gene data show CDR1 as SNHLY and CDR2 as FYNNEI. This CDR3 contains 14 residues. The CDR3 protein is CASSGAGQGDRAFF. Incomplete CDR3 DNA: TGTGCCAGCTCAGGGGCGGGACAGGGGGATCGA.

As concerns this clone: Read data end 3 residues before the CDR3 end; the end is taken from the germline J gene. V and J are TRBV12-3 or TRBV12-4 and TRBJ2-2, with 8 bases fitting TRBD2. The V segment lost 4 bases and the J segment 2 bases; nucleotides outside the gene matches: 6. The CDR3 runs to 16 residues. CDR3 DNA (partial): TGTGCCAGCAGTTGGAGCGGGGGACAAAACACCGGGGAG. It translates to CASSWSGGQNTGE. The whole CDR3 protein reads CASSWSGGQNTGELFF.

Remarks on this clone: The CDR3 goes on 3 residues after the read ends, and that part is filled in from the germline J gene. V is TRBV5-1 and J is TRBJ2-3; 8 bases are a match to TRBD2. V dropped 3 bases and J dropped 0; count of bases not matched to a gene: 3. This CDR3 is built from 15 residues. Germline assignment: CDR1 SGHRS and CDR2 YFSETQ. The CDR3 here is CASSYSGKSTDTQYF. CDR3 bases read: TGCGCCAGCAGCTATAGCGGGAAAAGCACAGATACG.

Comments on this clone: Read coverage stops 3 residues before the CDR3 terminus; the germline J gene supplies the remainder. The chain is built from TRBV5-1 and TRBJ2-5; TRBD2 aligns across 7 bases. From germline, CDR1 is SGHRS and CDR2 YFSETQ. CDR3 length equals 15 residues. Trimming cost V 0 bases and J 5 bases; bases outside gene matches: 7. Incomplete CDR3 DNA: TGCGCCAGCAGCTTGGCTCTAGCGGTGGGGGAGACC. This encodes CASSLALAVGET. Given in full, the CDR3 is CASSLALAVGETQYF.

Notes on this clone: Read sequence stops 3 residues before the CDR3 end, and the germline J gene provides the missing end. The rearrangement uses TRBV11-2 and TRBJ2-1; D may be TRBD2 (7 bases). The CDR3 contains 14 residues. Trimming left V 5 bases short and J 9 bases short, with 17 bases between. Germline values: CDR1 SGHAT, CDR2 FQNNGV. CDR3 amino acids: CASSTGAGEGEQFF. The covered CDR3 bases are TGTGCCAGCAGCACCGGGGCAGGGGAGGGTGAG.

Comments on this clone: The observed sequence ends 3 residues before the CDR3 terminus, with the missing tail filled in from the germline J gene. The chain is built from TRBV5-6 and TRBJ1-6; weak D call: TRBD1 (6 bases). The CDR3 consists of 15 residues. Trimming shortened V by 1 base and J by 7 bases, and 12 bases separated the two germline ends. From germline, CDR1 is SGHDT and CDR2 YYEEEE. CDR3 sequence: CASSLTGGLNSPLHF. CDR3 DNA (partial): TGTGCCAGCAGCTTGACCGGGGGGCTAAATTCACCC.

Concerning this clone: The read ends 3 residues shy of where the CDR3 ends; the end is completed using the germline J gene. The chain links TRBV5-1 to TRBJ2-2; D is unclear. Germline V gives CDR1 SGHRS, CDR2 YFSETQ. This CDR3 is 13 amino acids long. The V and J ends lost 4 bases and 1 base respectively, with 5 bases between them. The part of the CDR3 DNA that was read is TGCGCCAGCAGCGTCGGGAACACCGGGGAG. It yields the protein CASSVGNTGE. The entire CDR3 is CASSVGNTGELFF.

About this clone: The CDR3 end falls 3 residues outside the read, so it is completed with the germline J gene. The rearrangement uses TRBV7-9 and TRBJ1-2, with 8 bases lining up with TRBD1. This CDR3 is 14 amino acids long. From germline, CDR1 is SEHNR and CDR2 FQNEAQ (reference sequence). Unmatched junction bases numbered 5, after V lost 2 bases and J lost 6 bases. This CDR3 is CASSLKDRAHGYTF. The CDR3 bases that were read are TGTGCCAGCAGCTTAAAGGACAGGGCTCATGGC.

The CDR3 here is CASSPGQGVGELFF. CDR3 DNA, as far as it was read: TGTGCCAGCAGTCCCGGACAGGGGGTCGGGGAG. The chain has TRBV6-4 and TRBJ2-2; TRBD1 matches at 10 bases. The read finishes 3 residues shy of the CDR3 end, and the germline J gene is used to complete it. The CDR3 consists of 14 residues. Trimming at V came to 5 bases and at J to 7 bases, leaving 4 bases not matched to a gene. Germline-derived CDR1 and CDR2 are MRHNA and SNTAGT.

Comment on this clone: Read coverage stops 3 residues before the CDR3 terminus; the germline J gene supplies the remainder. V is TRBV28 and J is TRBJ2-7, with D perhaps matching TRBD1 (6 bases). Trimming left V 11 bases short and J 3 bases short, with 11 bases between. This CDR3 is built from 11 residues. The germline gives CDR1 MDHEN, CDR2 SYDVKM. The sequenced part of the CDR3 DNA is TGTGCCGGCGACAGGCGCTACGAG. Protein: CAGDRRYE. The whole CDR3 protein reads CAGDRRYEQYF.

About this clone itself: The read ends 3 residues early relative to the CDR3; the germline J gene fills the gap. The rearrangement joins TRBV29-1 to TRBJ2-5; 7 bases align to TRBD1. V lost 6 bases and J lost 1; bases outside the gene matches: 2. The germline V gene encodes CDR1 SQVTM and CDR2 ANQGSEA. The CDR3 runs 12 residues. CDR3 DNA, as far as it was read: TGCAGCGTCCGACAGGGCCAAGAGACC. This sequence encodes CSVRQGQET. The full CDR3 protein reads CSVRQGQETQYF.

As for this clone: Coverage ceases 3 residues before the CDR3 finishes, and the germline J gene fills in the end. The rearrangement links TRBV30 to TRBJ1-2, with D maybe TRBD1 (5 bases). The CDR3 is 13 residues long. CDR1 is GTSNPN, CDR2 SVGIG, per germline (reference sequence). CDR3 region: CAWSVGTDYDYTF. Incomplete CDR3 DNA: TGTGCCTGGAGTGTAGGGACGGACTACGAC.

On this clone itself: Coverage ceases 3 residues before the CDR3 finishes, and the germline J gene fills in the end. V and J are TRBV20-1 and TRBJ2-5, with TRBD1 matching over 8 bases. CDR3 length: 14 amino acids. Germline V gene sequence: CDR1 DFQATT, CDR2 SNEGSKA (reference sequence). V lost 6 bases to trimming and J lost 4 bases; unmatched junction nucleotides: 10. The DNA read from the CDR3 is TGCAGTGCAAAATTGGGGACAGGTCGAGAGACC. This codes for CSAKLGTGRET. From start to end, the CDR3 is CSAKLGTGRETQYF.

With regard to this clone: The read halts 3 residues ahead of the CDR3 end, with the missing end drawn from the germline J gene. The chain carries TRBV20-1 and TRBJ2-2; D not certain. The CDR3 loop spans 11 amino acids. V was clipped by 0 bases and J by 9 bases, with 5 bases between them. Germline lookup yields CDR1 DFQATT and CDR2 SNEGSKA (reference sequence). CDR3 amino acids: CSARDGRELFF. The sequenced CDR3 bases are TGCAGTGCTAGAGATGGGCGGGAG.

On this clone itself: The sequence runs out 3 residues before the end of the CDR3; the remainder is reconstructed from the germline J gene. The chain recombines TRBV30 with TRBJ1-6; no clear D. From germline, CDR1 is GTSNPN and CDR2 SVGIG (reference sequence). The V end lost 0 bases, the J end lost 6 bases, and 12 bases lay between the germline ends. There are 15 residues in the CDR3. The covered CDR3 bases are TGTGCCTGGAGTGTCCAGGTGGGTGGTAATTCACCC. As protein: CAWSVQVGGNSP. The full CDR3 reads CAWSVQVGGNSPLHF. Combining the CDR3 with reference TRBV30 and TRBJ1-6 gives the whole variable domain SQTIHQWPATLVQPVGSPLSLECTVEGTSNPNLYWYRQAAGRGLQLLFYSVGIGQISSEVPQNLSASRPQDRQFILSSKKLLLSDSGFYLCAWSVQVGGNSPLHFGNGTRLTVT.

On this clone itself: The CDR3 is cut off 3 residues early in the read; its end comes from the germline J gene. The V call is TRBV2, the J call TRBJ1-4; D may be TRBD1 (6 bases). CDR1 and CDR2 from the germline V gene are SNHLY and FYNNEI. Trimming took 6 bases from V and 3 from J, leaving 14 bases between them. There are 15 residues in the CDR3. The DNA read from the CDR3 is TGTGCCAGCAGACCCCGACAGGCCGCTAATGAAAAA. This encodes CASRPRQAANEK. The CDR3 in full is CASRPRQAANEKLFF.

Note on this clone: Read coverage stops 3 residues before the CDR3 terminus; the germline J gene supplies the remainder. The rearrangement joins TRBV19 to TRBJ1-1, with TRBD1 as a possible D gene (5 bases). The CDR3 consists of 13 residues. The germline CDR1 and CDR2 sequences are LNHDA and SQIVND (reference sequence). The V gene lost 4 bases and the J gene lost 4 bases, with 10 bases spanning the gap. The DNA read from the CDR3 is TGTGCCAGTAGTACACAGGCCCGCACTGAA. As protein: CASSTQARTE. The entire CDR3 is CASSTQARTEAFF.